The 19 T cell receptor beta chains below come from one sample, sequenced in a study of T cells in Graves' hyperthyroidism and ophthalmopathy. Regions amplified from RNA transcripts were the TCR beta CDR3 regions. During a first-round RT-PCR of the TCR CDR3, the HTBI primer set was used. One entry per CDR3 protein results from TCRdb running MiXCR on the multiplex PCR reads. The sample lists fewer than 550,000 distinct CDR3 sequences, more than 15% seen once, with 14% in the top ten. The sequenced sample consisted of blood. These receptors were collected from a woman aged 18-29 years with Graves' hyperthyroidism.

At least ten counts were recorded for this clonotype. The V gene is TRBV12-3 or TRBV12-4, the J gene TRBJ1-1; D is perhaps TRBD1 (5 bases). The CDR3 spans 15 residues. The V gene lost 2 bases and the J gene lost 1 base, with 11 bases spanning the gap. CDR3 bases: TGTGCCAGCAGTTTAACCCTCGGGGGGAACACTGAAGCTTTCTTT. Protein sequence: CASSLTLGGNTEAFF.

The V call is TRBV3-1, the J call TRBJ2-1; 11 bases line up with TRBD2. Germline trimming cut 6 bases from V and 4 bases from J; bases unmatched to any gene: 5. The CDR3 consists of 15 residues. CDR1 is LGHDT, CDR2 YNNKEL, per germline (reference sequence). The CDR3 region is CASRPGTSGYNEQFF. CDR3 coding DNA: TGTGCCAGCAGACCCGGGACTAGCGGTTACAATGAGCAGTTCTTC.

The CDR3: CASSAAAHSYEQYF. The CDR3 coding sequence is TGTGCCAGCAGCGCAGCGGCCCACTCCTACGAGCAGTACTTC. This chain links TRBV9 with TRBJ2-7; perhaps TRBD2 as D (5 bases). There are 14 residues in the CDR3. Germline V gives CDR1 SGDLS, CDR2 YYNGEE. V shed 3 bases and J shed 0 bases, with 10 bases lying between them.

This clonotype was seen many times. The J gene is TRBJ1-1, the V gene TRBV5-5; 7 bases are shared with TRBD1. With 4 bases clipped from V and 3 bases from J, the junction kept 6 bases outside the gene matches. This CDR3 has 14 amino acids. Per germline, CDR1 SGHKS and CDR2 YYEKEE (reference sequence). The CDR3 region is CASSELTGDTEAFF. The CDR3 DNA reads as TGTGCCAGCAGCGAATTAACAGGGGACACTGAAGCTTTCTTT.

This clonotype was picked up many times. The V and J genes are TRBV28 and TRBJ2-1; D is tentatively TRBD1 or TRBD2 (6 bases each). Germline loops: CDR1 MDHEN, CDR2 SYDVKM. This CDR3 is built from 16 residues. V lost 6 bases and J lost 0, with 15 bases in between. CDR3 sequence: CASRGVGGASYNEQFF. DNA for the CDR3: TGTGCCAGCAGGGGGGTGGGGGGCGCCTCCTACAATGAGCAGTTCTTC. Using reference TRBV28 and TRBJ2-1 for the parts outside the CDR3, the full variable domain is DVKVTQSSRYLVKRTGEKVFLECVQDMDHENMFWYRQDPGLGLRLIYFSYDVKMKEKGDIPEGYSVSREKKERFSLILESASTNQTSMYLCASRGVGGASYNEQFFGPGTRLTVL.

This clonotype was counted only a few times. CDR3 region: CATNRDNSGNTIYF. The CDR3 DNA sequence: TGTGCCACCAACAGGGATAACTCTGGAAACACCATATATTTT. The chain couples TRBV5-5 to TRBJ1-3; tentative D call: TRBD1 (6 bases). The germline CDR1 and CDR2 sequences are SGHKS and YYEKEE (reference sequence). Trimming removed 9 bases at V and 0 bases at J, with 13 bases between. CDR3 length equals 14 residues.

This clonotype was seen a handful of times. This chain connects TRBV27 to TRBJ1-2; D unclear. The CDR3 covers 15 residues. Trimming cost V 2 bases and J 4 bases, with 14 bases left between them. Germline CDR1 and CDR2: MNHEY and SMNVEV (reference sequence). The CDR3 spells CASSLGGSLGYGYTF. CDR3 DNA: TGTGCCAGCAGTTTAGGCGGCAGTTTAGGCTATGGCTACACCTTC.

This clonotype was recorded many times. V is TRBV11-2 and J is TRBJ1-1; D ambiguous. CDR1 is SGHAT and CDR2 is FQNNGV in the germline V gene. Trimming shortened V by 5 bases and J by 5 bases, and 15 bases separated the two germline ends. The CDR3 is 14 amino acids. The CDR3: CASSQSVARTEAFF. CDR3 DNA: TGTGCCAGCAGCCAATCCGTAGCTCGGACTGAAGCTTTCTTT.

This clonotype was found many times. J is TRBJ2-1 and V is TRBV5-1; D is undetermined. The CDR3 contains 15 residues. V lost 0 bases and J 0 bases, leaving 7 bases between the germline ends. The germline V gene has CDR1 SGHRS and CDR2 YFSETQ. CDR3 nucleotide sequence: TGCGCCAGCAGCTTGGTGACATCCTCCTACAATGAGCAGTTCTTC. Translation gives CASSLVTSSYNEQFF.

This clonotype has just a few counts. The rearrangement joins TRBV7-2 to TRBJ2-5, with 7 bases identical to TRBD1. J lost 4 bases, V lost 6 bases, and 11 bases had no gene match. This CDR3 has 15 amino acids. Germline CDR1 and CDR2: SGHTA and FQGNSA. CDR3 in DNA: TGTGCCAGCAGTGTAGGCCTAGCAGGGGGAGAGACCCAGTACTTC. It yields the protein CASSVGLAGGETQYF.

The rearrangement joins TRBV19 to TRBJ2-2; weak D call: TRBD1 (5 bases). This CDR3 spans 15 amino acids. The germline V gene has CDR1 LNHDA and CDR2 SQIVND (reference sequence). The V gene lost 1 base and the J gene lost 1 base, with 7 bases spanning the gap. The CDR3 bases are TGTGCCAGTAGTATAGGAACAGGGAACACCGGGGAGCTGTTTTTT. Its translation: CASSIGTGNTGELFF.

This clonotype was detected only a few times. The V call is TRBV19, the J call TRBJ1-1; tentative D call: TRBD1 (5 bases). The CDR3 runs 11 residues. V dropped 7 bases and J dropped 4 bases, with 7 bases sitting between them. Germline lookup yields CDR1 LNHDA and CDR2 SQIVND (reference sequence). The CDR3 is CASKGVTEAFF. CDR3 DNA: TGTGCCAGTAAAGGGGTCACTGAAGCTTTCTTT.

There are many counts of this clonotype. At one boundary the junction diverges from the germline segment, which might be a read error. The rearrangement links TRBV28 to TRBJ2-5; the match to TRBD1 covers 10 bases. Looked up from germline, CDR1 is MDHEN and CDR2 is SYDVKM. This CDR3 spans 14 amino acids. CDR3 sequence (DNA): TGTGCCAGCAGTTCCGACAGGGGGCAAGTGACCCAGTACTTC. Protein sequence: CASSSDRGQVTQYF. Full variable domain (missing parts from reference TRBV28 and TRBJ2-5): DVKVTQSSRYLVKRTGEKVFLECVQDMDHENMFWYRQDPGLGLRLIYFSYDVKMKEKGDIPEGYSVSREKKERFSLILESASTNQTSMYLCASSSDRGQVTQYFGPGTRLLVL.

This rearrangement joins TRBV28 to TRBJ2-2, with TRBD2 matching 12 bases. Germline CDR1 and CDR2: MDHEN and SYDVKM. Trimming cost V 6 bases and J 9 bases; bases outside gene matches: 11. This CDR3 is 16 amino acids long. The CDR3 reads CASSPGLAGSGRELFF. CDR3 DNA sequence: TGTGCCAGCAGCCCAGGACTAGCGGGGAGCGGAAGGGAGCTGTTTTTT. Complete variable domain (other parts from reference TRBV28 and TRBJ2-2): DVKVTQSSRYLVKRTGEKVFLECVQDMDHENMFWYRQDPGLGLRLIYFSYDVKMKEKGDIPEGYSVSREKKERFSLILESASTNQTSMYLCASSPGLAGSGRELFFGEGSRLTVL.

This clonotype appeared many times. This rearrangement joins TRBV6-2 or TRBV6-3 to TRBJ2-7; TRBD1 aligns across 9 bases. Germline lookup yields CDR1 MNHEY and CDR2 SVGEGT. This CDR3 spans 15 amino acids. V was clipped by 2 bases and J by 4 bases; unmatched bases: 6. This CDR3 reads CASSYPGQGAYEQYF. DNA of the CDR3: TGTGCCAGCAGTTACCCGGGACAGGGAGCATACGAGCAGTACTTC.

This clonotype was found many times. The rearrangement joins TRBV6-1 to TRBJ1-2; maybe TRBD1 (5 bases). There are 15 residues in the CDR3. Germline values: CDR1 MNHNS, CDR2 SASEGT. Trimming took off 2 bases at V and 0 bases at J, with 10 bases between the two ends. The chain's CDR3 is CASSERGVSNYGYTF. CDR3 nucleotides: TGTGCCAGCAGTGAAAGAGGGGTATCTAACTATGGCTACACCTTC.

V usage is TRBV19 and J usage is TRBJ1-5; possible D gene TRBD1, 5 bases. Germline loops: CDR1 LNHDA, CDR2 SQIVND (reference sequence). The V gene lost 3 bases and the J gene lost 4 bases, with 13 bases spanning the gap. CDR3 length: 15 amino acids. The CDR3 nucleotides read TGTGCCAGTAGTATCTCCGGGGGAGGAAATCAGCCCCAGCATTTT. Protein: CASSISGGGNQPQHF.

This clonotype was seen many times. The chain is built from TRBV11-2 and TRBJ2-7; D is unresolved. The CDR3 runs to 12 residues. From germline, CDR1 is SGHAT and CDR2 FQNNGV. The germline V and J ends were trimmed by 3 bases and 3 bases, with 6 bases remaining between them. The CDR3 loop reads CASSFAIYEQYF. The CDR3 DNA follows: TGTGCCAGCAGCTTCGCCATCTACGAGCAGTACTTC.

In its sample, this clonotype was seen once. This chain joins TRBV20-1 and TRBJ2-7; 14 bases are shared with TRBD2. The V and J ends lost 3 bases and 2 bases, in that order; junction bases with no gene match: 6. Germline-derived CDR1 and CDR2 are DFQATT and SNEGSKA (reference sequence). CDR3 size: 16 residues. In DNA form, the CDR3 reads TGCAGTGCTAGCTTCGGACTAGCGGGAGGACCCTACGAGCAGTACTTC. Translation gives CSASFGLAGGPYEQYF.